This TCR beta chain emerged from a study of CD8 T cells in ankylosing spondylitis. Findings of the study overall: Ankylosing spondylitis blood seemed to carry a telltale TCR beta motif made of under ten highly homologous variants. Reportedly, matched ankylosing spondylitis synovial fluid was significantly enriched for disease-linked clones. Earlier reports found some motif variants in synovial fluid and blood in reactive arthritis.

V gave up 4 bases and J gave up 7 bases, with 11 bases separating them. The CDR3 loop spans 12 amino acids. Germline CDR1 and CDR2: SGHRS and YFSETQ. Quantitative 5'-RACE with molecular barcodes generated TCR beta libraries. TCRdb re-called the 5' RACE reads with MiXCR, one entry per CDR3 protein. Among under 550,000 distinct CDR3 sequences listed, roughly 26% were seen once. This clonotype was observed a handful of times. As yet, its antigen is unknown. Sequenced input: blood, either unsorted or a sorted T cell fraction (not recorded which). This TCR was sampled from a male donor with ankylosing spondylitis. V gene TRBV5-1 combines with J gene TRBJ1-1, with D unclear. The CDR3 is CASSREENEAFF. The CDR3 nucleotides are TGCGCCAGCAGCCGAGAGGAGAATGAAGCTTTCTTT.